Described below is a single TCR beta chain sequence and its context. Losses at the gene ends were 5 bases for V and 2 bases for J; bases not matched to a gene: 9. The germline CDR1 and CDR2 sequences are MNHEY and SMNVEV (reference sequence). The CDR3 extends over 16 amino acids. This sample was taken from a study of CD8 T cells in Susac syndrome. An amount of RNA that ranged from roughly 0.45 to 1 ug was reverse transcribed with random hexamers. TCRdb passed the immunoSEQ multiplex PCR reads through MiXCR, listing each CDR3 protein once. This sample has around 300,000 distinct CDR3 sequences, with roughly 90% found just once.

Source material: CD8+ T cells from PBMCs. The chain combines TRBV27 with TRBJ2-7, with 10 bases that match TRBD1. This clonotype originated in a human donor with multiple sclerosis. The CDR3 DNA reads as TGTGCCAGCAGTCTACACCCGGGACAGGGGACCTACGAGCAGTACTTC. It encodes CASSLHPGQGTYEQYF.